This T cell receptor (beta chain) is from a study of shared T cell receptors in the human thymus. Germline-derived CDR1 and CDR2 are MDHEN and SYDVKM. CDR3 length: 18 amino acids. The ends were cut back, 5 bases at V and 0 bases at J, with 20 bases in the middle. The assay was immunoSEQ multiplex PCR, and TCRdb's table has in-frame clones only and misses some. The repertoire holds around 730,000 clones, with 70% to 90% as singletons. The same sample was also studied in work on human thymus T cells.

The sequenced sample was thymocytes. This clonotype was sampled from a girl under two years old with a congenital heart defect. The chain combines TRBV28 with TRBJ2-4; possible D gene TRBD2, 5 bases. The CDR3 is CASSPRPTRRAAKNIQYF. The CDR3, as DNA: TGTGCCAGCAGTCCCCGCCCTACTAGAAGGGCAGCCAAAAACATTCAGTACTTC.